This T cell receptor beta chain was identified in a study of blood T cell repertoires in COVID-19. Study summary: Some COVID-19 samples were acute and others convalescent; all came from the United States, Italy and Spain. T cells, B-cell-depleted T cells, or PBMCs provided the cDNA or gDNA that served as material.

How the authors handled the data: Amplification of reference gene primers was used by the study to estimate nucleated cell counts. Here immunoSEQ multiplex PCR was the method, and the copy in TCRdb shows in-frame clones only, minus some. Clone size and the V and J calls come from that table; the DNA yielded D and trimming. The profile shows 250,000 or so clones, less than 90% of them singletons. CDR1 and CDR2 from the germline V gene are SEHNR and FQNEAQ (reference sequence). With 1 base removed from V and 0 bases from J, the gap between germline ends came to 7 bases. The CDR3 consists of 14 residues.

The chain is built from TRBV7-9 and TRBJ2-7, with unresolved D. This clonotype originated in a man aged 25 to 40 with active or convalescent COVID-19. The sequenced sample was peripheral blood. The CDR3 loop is CASSLVVSSYEQYF. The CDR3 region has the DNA TGTGCCAGCAGCTTAGTGGTCAGCTCCTACGAGCAGTACTTC.